Detailed here is one T cell receptor (beta chain). Antigen: not known. The record originates from a study of cytomegalovirus exposure and HLA in healthy donors. General observations from the study: The listing of 150 to 200 TCR beta chains classed them as cytomegalovirus-associated. In a later analysis, at a false discovery rate of 0.05, under 20,000 TCR beta sequences were associated with HLA alleles.

The CDR3 runs 14 residues. Trimming at V came to 6 bases and at J to 5 bases, leaving 9 bases not matched to a gene. Germline V lookup: CDR1 SGHAT, CDR2 FQDESV (reference sequence). All donors participated as healthy donors of bone marrow. PCR involved 60 Vbeta and 13 Jbeta primers. Profiled with immunoSEQ multiplex PCR; TCRdb holds only in-frame clones, not every one. The table includes fewer than 40,000 clones, 65% to 70% detected once. The material sequenced was PBMCs. This chain links TRBV11-1 with TRBJ1-1; 7 bases are a match to TRBD1. The clonotype originates from a man between 40 and 49 years old in good health and CMV-seropositive. CDR3 region: CASSFNRGWTEAFF. Written as DNA, the CDR3 is TGTGCCAGCAGTTTTAACAGGGGCTGGACTGAAGCTTTCTTT.